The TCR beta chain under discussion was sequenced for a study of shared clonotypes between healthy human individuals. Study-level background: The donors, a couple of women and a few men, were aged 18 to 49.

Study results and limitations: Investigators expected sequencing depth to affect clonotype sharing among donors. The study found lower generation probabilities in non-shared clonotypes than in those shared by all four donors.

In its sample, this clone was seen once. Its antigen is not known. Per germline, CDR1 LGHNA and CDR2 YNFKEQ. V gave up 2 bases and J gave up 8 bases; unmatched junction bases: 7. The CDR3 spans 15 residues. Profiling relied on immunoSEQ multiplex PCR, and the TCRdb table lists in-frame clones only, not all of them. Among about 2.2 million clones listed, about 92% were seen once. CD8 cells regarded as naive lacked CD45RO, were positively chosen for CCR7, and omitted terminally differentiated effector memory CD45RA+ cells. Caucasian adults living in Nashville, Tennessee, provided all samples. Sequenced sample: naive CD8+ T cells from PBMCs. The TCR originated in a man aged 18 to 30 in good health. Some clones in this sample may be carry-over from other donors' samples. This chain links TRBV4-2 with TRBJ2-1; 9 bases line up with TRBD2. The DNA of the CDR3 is TGTGCCAGCAGCCAACATTGGCGGGAGGGTGATGAGCAGTTCTTC. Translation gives CASSQHWREGDEQFF.